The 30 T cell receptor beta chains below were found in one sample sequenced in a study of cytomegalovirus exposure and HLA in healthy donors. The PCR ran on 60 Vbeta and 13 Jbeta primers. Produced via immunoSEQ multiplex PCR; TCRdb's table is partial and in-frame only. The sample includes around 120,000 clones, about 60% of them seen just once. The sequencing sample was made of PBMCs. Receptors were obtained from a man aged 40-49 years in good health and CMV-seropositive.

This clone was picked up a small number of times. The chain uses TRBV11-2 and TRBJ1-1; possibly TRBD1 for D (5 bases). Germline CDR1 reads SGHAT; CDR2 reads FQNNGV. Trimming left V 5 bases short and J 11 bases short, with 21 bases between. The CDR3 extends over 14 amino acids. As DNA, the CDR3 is TGTGCCAGCAGCCTCCAGTGGACACGAGTGGTGGCTTTCTTT. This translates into CASSLQWTRVVAFF.

Here the CDR3 reads CASSQGLAGSRDTQYF. The DNA of the CDR3 is TGCGCCAGCAGCCAAGGGCTAGCGGGGTCCCGGGATACGCAGTATTTT. The chain carries TRBV4-1 and TRBJ2-3, with 9 bases that match TRBD2. Trimming took 1 base from V and 6 from J; bases not matched to a gene: 8. Per the germline V gene, CDR1 is MGHRA and CDR2 is YSYEKL. This CDR3 region has 16 residues.

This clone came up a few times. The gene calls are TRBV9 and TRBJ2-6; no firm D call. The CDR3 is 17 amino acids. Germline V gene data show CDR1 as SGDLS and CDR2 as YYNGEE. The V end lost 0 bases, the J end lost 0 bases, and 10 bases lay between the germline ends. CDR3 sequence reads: CASSVAYYGSGANVLTF. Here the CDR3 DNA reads TGTGCCAGCAGCGTAGCCTACTATGGCTCTGGGGCCAACGTCCTGACTTTC.

CDR3: CATSREVQGNEQYF. The CDR3 DNA reads TGTGCCACCAGCAGAGAAGTACAGGGGAACGAGCAGTACTTC. J is TRBJ2-7 and V is TRBV15, with 7 bases matching TRBD1. CDR3 length: 14 amino acids. CDR1 and CDR2 (germline): LNHNV, YYDKDF (reference sequence). Trimming took 0 bases from V and 5 from J; bases not matched to a gene: 4.

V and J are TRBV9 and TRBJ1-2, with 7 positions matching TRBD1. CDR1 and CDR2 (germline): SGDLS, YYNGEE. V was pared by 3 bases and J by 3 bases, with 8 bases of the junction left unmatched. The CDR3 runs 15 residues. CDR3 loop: CASSARQGTHYGYTF. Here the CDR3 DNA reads TGTGCCAGCAGCGCCCGACAGGGTACCCACTATGGCTACACCTTC.

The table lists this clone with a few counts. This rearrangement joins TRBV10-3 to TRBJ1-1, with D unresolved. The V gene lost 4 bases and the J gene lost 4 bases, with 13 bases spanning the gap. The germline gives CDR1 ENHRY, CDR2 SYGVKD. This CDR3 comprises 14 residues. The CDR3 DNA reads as TGTGCCATCAGTGTGGCAGAGGCACGCACTGAAGCTTTCTTT. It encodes CAISVAEARTEAFF.

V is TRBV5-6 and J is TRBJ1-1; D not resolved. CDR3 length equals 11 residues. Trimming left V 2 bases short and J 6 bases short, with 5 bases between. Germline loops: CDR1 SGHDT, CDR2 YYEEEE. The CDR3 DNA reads TGTGCCAGCAGCTTTGAGGCTGAAGCTTTCTTT. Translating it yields CASSFEAEAFF.

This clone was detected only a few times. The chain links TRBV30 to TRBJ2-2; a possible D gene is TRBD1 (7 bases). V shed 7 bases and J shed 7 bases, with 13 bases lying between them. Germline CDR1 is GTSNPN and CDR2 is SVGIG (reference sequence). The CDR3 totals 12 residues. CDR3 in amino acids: CASRGESGELFF. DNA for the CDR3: TGTGCCTCCAGGGGGGAGAGCGGGGAGCTGTTTTTT.

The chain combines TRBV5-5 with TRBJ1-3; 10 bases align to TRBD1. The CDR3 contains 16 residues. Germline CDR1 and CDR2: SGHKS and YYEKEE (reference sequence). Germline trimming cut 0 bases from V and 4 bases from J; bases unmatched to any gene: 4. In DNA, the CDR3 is TGTGCCAGCAGCTTGGGACAGGGGGCGAAAGGAAACACCATATATTTT. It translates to CASSLGQGAKGNTIYF.

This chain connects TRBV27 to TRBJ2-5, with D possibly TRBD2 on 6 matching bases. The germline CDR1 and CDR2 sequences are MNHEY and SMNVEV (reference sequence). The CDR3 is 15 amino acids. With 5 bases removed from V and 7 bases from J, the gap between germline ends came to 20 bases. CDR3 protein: CASSLTTGARGTQYF. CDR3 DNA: TGTGCCAGCAGTCTCACGACGGGAGCCCGGGGGACCCAGTACTTC.

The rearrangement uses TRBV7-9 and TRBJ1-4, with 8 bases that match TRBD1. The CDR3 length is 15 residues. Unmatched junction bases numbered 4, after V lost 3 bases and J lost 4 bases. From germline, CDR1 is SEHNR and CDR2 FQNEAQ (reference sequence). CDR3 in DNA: TGTGCCAGCAGCTTGCGACAGGGGTATAATGAAAAACTGTTTTTT. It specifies CASSLRQGYNEKLFF.

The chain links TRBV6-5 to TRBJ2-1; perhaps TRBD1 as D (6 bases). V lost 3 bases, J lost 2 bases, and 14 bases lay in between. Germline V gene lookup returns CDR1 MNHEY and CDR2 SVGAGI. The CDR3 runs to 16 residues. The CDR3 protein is CASSYPRDNPYNEQFF. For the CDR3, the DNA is TGTGCCAGCAGTTATCCCCGGGACAACCCCTACAATGAGCAGTTCTTC.

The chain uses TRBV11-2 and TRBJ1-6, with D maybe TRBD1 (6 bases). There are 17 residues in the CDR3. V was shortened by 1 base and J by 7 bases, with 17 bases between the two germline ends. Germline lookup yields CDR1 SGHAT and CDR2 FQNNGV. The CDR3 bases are TGTGCCAGCAGCTTAGGGTGGGCCAGGGGTGGGAATTCACCCCTCCACTTT. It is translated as CASSLGWARGGNSPLHF.

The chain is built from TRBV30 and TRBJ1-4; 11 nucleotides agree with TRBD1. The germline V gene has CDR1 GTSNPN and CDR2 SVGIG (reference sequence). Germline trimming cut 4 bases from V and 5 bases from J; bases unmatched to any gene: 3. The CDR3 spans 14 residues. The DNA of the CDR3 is TGTGCCTGGACGCGGGACAGGGGGAATGAAAAACTGTTTTTT. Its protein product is CAWTRDRGNEKLFF.

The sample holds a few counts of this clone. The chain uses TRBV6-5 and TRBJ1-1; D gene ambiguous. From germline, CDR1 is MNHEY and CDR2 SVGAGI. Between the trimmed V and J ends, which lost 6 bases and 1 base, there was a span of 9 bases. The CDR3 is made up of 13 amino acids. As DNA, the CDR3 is TGTGCCAGCAGCCTCCAGAAGAACACTGAAGCTTTCTTT. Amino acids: CASSLQKNTEAFF.

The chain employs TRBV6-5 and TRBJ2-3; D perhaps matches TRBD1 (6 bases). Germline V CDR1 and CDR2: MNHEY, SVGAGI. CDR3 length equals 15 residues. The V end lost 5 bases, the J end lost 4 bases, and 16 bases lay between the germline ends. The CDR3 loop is CASSPDRPRADTQYF. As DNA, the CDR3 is TGTGCCAGCAGTCCCGACAGGCCCAGGGCAGATACGCAGTATTTT.

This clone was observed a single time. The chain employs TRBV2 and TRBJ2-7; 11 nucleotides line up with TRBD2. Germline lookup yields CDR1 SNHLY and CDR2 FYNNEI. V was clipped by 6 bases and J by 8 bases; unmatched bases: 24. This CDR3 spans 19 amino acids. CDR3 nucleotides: TGTGCCAGCAGATCCACAGGGGCCACTAGCGGGGGTTCGGGGTTCAAGCAGTACTTC. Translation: CASRSTGATSGGSGFKQYF.

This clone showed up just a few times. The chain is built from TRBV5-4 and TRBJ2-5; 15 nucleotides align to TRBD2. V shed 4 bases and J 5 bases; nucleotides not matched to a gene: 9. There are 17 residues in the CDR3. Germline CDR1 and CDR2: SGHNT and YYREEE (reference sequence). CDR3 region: CASSRTSGRAPRETQYF. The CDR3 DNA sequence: TGTGCCAGCAGCCGGACTAGCGGGAGGGCCCCCCGGGAGACCCAGTACTTC.

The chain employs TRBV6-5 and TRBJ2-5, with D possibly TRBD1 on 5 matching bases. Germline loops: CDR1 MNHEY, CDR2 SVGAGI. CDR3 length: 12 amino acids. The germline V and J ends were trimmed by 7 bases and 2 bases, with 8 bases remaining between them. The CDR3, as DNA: TGTGCCAGCACGGACAATCAAGAGACCCAGTACTTC. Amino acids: CASTDNQETQYF.

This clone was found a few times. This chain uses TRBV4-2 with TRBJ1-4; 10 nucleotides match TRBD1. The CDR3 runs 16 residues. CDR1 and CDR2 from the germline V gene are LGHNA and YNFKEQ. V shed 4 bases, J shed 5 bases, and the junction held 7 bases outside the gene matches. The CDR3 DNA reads TGTGCCAGCAGCCTCCGAGACAGGGGGCTGAATGAAAAACTGTTTTTT. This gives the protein CASSLRDRGLNEKLFF.

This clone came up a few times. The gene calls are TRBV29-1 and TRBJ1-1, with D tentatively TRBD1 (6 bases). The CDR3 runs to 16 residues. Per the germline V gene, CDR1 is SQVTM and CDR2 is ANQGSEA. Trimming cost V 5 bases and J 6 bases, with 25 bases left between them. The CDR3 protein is CSVSPPPVRGFAEAFF. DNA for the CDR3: TGCAGCGTTTCACCACCGCCGGTCAGGGGATTTGCTGAAGCTTTCTTT.

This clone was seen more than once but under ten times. DNA of the CDR3: TGTGCCAGCAGACAGGGGGTAACTGGCAATCAGCCCCAGCATTTT. The encoded protein is CASRQGVTGNQPQHF. The chain employs TRBV2 and TRBJ1-5; 8 positions agree with TRBD1. Germline V lookup: CDR1 SNHLY, CDR2 FYNNEI. The junction had 6 bases not matched to a gene; V was cut back by 6 bases and J by 2 bases. The CDR3 has 15 amino acids.

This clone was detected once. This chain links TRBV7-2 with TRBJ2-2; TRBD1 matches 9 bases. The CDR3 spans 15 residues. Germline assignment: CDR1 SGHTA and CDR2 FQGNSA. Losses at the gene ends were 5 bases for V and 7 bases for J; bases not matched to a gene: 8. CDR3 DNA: TGTGCCAGCAGCATACGGACAGGGGAGGGCGGGGAGCTGTTTTTT. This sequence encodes CASSIRTGEGGELFF. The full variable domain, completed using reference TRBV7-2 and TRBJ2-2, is GAGVSQSPSNKVTEKGKDVELRCDPISGHTALYWYRQSLGQGLEFLIYFQGNSAPDKSGLPSDRFSAERTGGSVSTLTIQRTQQEDSAVYLCASSIRTGEGGELFFGEGSRLTVL.

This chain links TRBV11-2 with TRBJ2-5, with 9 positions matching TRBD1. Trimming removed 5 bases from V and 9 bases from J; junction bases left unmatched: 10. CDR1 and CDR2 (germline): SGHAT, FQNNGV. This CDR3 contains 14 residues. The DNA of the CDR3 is TGTGCCAGCAGCCCCCGGGACAGGGCCACTGCCCAGTACTTC. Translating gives CASSPRDRATAQYF.

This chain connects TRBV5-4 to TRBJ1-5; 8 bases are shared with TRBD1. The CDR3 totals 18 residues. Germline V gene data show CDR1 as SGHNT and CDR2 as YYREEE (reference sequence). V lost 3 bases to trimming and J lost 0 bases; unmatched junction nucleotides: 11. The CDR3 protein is CASSSSGTGGGSNQPQHF. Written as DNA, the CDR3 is TGTGCCAGCAGCTCTTCCGGGACAGGAGGGGGTAGCAATCAGCCCCAGCATTTT.

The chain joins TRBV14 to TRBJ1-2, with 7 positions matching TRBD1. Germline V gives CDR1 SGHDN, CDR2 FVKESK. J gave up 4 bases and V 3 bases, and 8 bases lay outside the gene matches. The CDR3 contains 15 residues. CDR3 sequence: CASSQGDSYFYGYTF. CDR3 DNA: TGTGCCAGCAGCCAGGGGGACAGCTACTTCTATGGCTACACCTTC.

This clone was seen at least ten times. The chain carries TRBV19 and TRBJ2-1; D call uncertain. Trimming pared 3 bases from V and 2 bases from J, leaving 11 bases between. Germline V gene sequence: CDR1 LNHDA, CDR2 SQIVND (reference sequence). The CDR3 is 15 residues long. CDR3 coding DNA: TGTGCCAGTAGTATCGCCAGTGGTCCCTACAATGAGCAGTTCTTC. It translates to CASSIASGPYNEQFF.

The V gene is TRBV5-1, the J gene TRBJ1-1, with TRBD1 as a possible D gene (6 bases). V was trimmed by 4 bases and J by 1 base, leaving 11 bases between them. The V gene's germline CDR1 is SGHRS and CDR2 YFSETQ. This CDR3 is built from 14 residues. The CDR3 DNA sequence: TGCGCCAGCAGCGCCCCGGGACAGAACACTGAAGCTTTCTTT. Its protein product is CASSAPGQNTEAFF.

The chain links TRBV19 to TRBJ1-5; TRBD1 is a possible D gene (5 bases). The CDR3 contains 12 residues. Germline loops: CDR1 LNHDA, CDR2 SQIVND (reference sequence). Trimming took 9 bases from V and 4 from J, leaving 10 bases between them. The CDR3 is CARRGENQPQHF. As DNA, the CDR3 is TGTGCCAGACGGGGGGAGAATCAGCCCCAGCATTTT.

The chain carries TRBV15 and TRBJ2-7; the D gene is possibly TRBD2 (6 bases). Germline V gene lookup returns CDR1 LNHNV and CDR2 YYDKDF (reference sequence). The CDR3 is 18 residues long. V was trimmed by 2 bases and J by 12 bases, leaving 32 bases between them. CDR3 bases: TGTGCCACCAGCAGAAACCGGACGACTAGTGGACGAGCTCCCCCCGGGTACTTC. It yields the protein CATSRNRTTSGRAPPGYF.